This entry describes one TCR beta chain. Antigen unknown. Generated by immunoSEQ multiplex PCR, the TCRdb table keeps only in-frame clones and is missing some. The sample yields 35,000 or so clones, approximately 88% seen once. These data come from a study of T cells in localized non-small cell lung cancer. Notes on the study in general: Longer overall survival was linked to higher blood T cell density. Peak T cell clonality was found in uninvolved adjacent lung, exceeding tumor. Heterogeneity within the tumor remains possible, as just one region underwent sequencing.

CDR3 length: 12 residues. V lost 5 bases and J lost 3, with 8 bases in between. The V gene's germline CDR1 is KGHSH and CDR2 LQKENI. The chain has TRBV18 and TRBJ2-7; D perhaps matches TRBD1 (6 bases). Specimen: peripheral blood, collected before any cancer treatment. The clonotype originates from a woman aged 35-75 years with stage I lung adenocarcinoma. The CDR3 loop reads CASSSQGYEQYF. The CDR3 DNA reads TGTGCCAGCTCATCACAGGGCTACGAGCAGTACTTC.